The 29 T cell receptor beta chains below come from one sample, sequenced in a study of T cell repertoires in cytomegalovirus infection. TCRdb recomputed calls from the reads with MiXCR, one row per CDR3 protein. The data show under 850,000 distinct CDR3 sequences, 35% to 45% seen once. Sequenced material: PBMCs. The receptor set was obtained from a human donor in good health (CMV status not recorded). Some clones in this sample may be carry-over from other donors' samples.

This clonotype was counted only a few times. CDR3 nucleotides: TGTGCCAGCAGCCGCCGCGAAGGGACCGCCAAAAACATTCAGTACTTC. Translation gives CASSRREGTAKNIQYF. This chain joins TRBV7-9 and TRBJ2-4, with D perhaps assigned TRBD1 or TRBD2 (5 bases each). The CDR3 has 16 residues. In germline, CDR1 is SEHNR, CDR2 FQNEAQ (reference sequence). The V end lost 5 bases, the J end lost 1 base, and 15 bases lay between the germline ends.

The chain has TRBV6-1 and TRBJ1-4, with a weak D call TRBD1 (6 bases). The germline V and J ends were trimmed by 6 bases and 0 bases, with 17 bases remaining between them. The CDR3 is made up of 17 amino acids. Germline V gene lookup returns CDR1 MNHNS and CDR2 SASEGT. The CDR3 DNA reads as TGTGCCAGCAGCGCGGACAGAAGGCCTGCAACTAATGAAAAACTGTTTTTT. It specifies CASSADRRPATNEKLFF.

The gene calls are TRBV20-1 and TRBJ2-7, with D perhaps matching TRBD1 (6 bases). The CDR3 length is 17 residues. With 0 bases removed from V and 2 bases from J, the gap between germline ends came to 20 bases. Germline CDR1 reads DFQATT; CDR2 reads SNEGSKA (reference sequence). For the CDR3, the DNA is TGCAGTGCTAGAGATATTGGGCTTACAGGGTCACCCTACGAGCAGTACTTC. Amino acid sequence: CSARDIGLTGSPYEQYF.

The table lists this clonotype with a count of one. The DNA of the CDR3 is TGCGCCAGCAGCTTCGTGTGGCCCAGTTCCACAGATACGCAGTATTTT. This codes for CASSFVWPSSTDTQYF. The chain employs TRBV5-1 and TRBJ2-3; D gene unclear. CDR3 length: 16 amino acids. From germline, CDR1 is SGHRS and CDR2 YFSETQ. V lost 2 bases and J lost 2, with 15 bases in between. Using reference TRBV5-1 and TRBJ2-3 for the parts outside the CDR3, the full variable domain is KAGVTQTPRYLIKTRGQQVTLSCSPISGHRSVSWYQQTPGQGLQFLFEYFSETQRNKGNFPGRFSGRQFSNSRSEMNVSTLELGDSALYLCASSFVWPSSTDTQYFGPGTRLTVL.

The rearrangement joins TRBV24-1 to TRBJ2-5; 10 bases fit TRBD2. CDR1 and CDR2 (germline): KGHDR, SFDVKD. The CDR3 loop spans 18 amino acids. Trimming at V came to 0 bases and at J to 4 bases, leaving 10 bases not matched to a gene. The CDR3, as DNA: TGTGCCACCAGTGATTTGGGTGGGGCTAGCGGGAGTGTAGAGACCCAGTACTTC. It codes for CATSDLGGASGSVETQYF.

This clonotype was counted a few times. The rearrangement links TRBV27 to TRBJ2-1; 9 bases are a match to TRBD2. Germline values: CDR1 MNHEY, CDR2 SMNVEV (reference sequence). The CDR3 runs 16 residues. The V segment lost 4 bases and the J segment 3 bases; nucleotides outside the gene matches: 7. The DNA for the CDR3 is TGTGCCAGCAGTTCTATAGCGGGAGTTAGCTACAATGAGCAGTTCTTC. It codes for CASSSIAGVSYNEQFF.

The chain uses TRBV27 and TRBJ1-1; 8 nucleotides agree with TRBD1. Germline CDR1 reads MNHEY; CDR2 reads SMNVEV (reference sequence). After removal of 3 bases from V and 11 bases from J, the junction contained 8 bases not matched to a gene. The CDR3 loop spans 13 amino acids. The CDR3 reads CASSFSRGPRAFF. The CDR3 DNA reads as TGTGCCAGCAGTTTTAGCAGGGGGCCTCGGGCTTTCTTT.

This clonotype appeared a few times. V is TRBV7-2 and J is TRBJ2-1; 10 bases are a match to TRBD2. CDR1 is SGHTA, CDR2 FQGNSA, per germline. The CDR3 is 17 residues long. V trimming: 1 base; J trimming: 9 bases; junction bases outside the gene matches: 12. The CDR3, as DNA: TGTGCCAGCAGCTTAGTAGGGGGGCGGTTAGCGGGGGGTGAGCAGTTCTTC. Its protein product is CASSLVGGRLAGGEQFF.

This chain uses TRBV20-1 with TRBJ2-5; TRBD2 aligns across 8 bases. Germline V gene sequence: CDR1 DFQATT, CDR2 SNEGSKA (reference sequence). Trimming took 4 bases from V and 1 from J; bases not matched to a gene: 11. This CDR3 is 16 amino acids long. The CDR3 spells CSATQITSGPQETQYF. CDR3 nucleotide sequence: TGCAGTGCTACACAAATAACTAGCGGCCCCCAAGAGACCCAGTACTTC.

The gene calls are TRBV20-1 and TRBJ2-3; D is undetermined. V lost 0 bases and J lost 2, with 15 bases in between. The CDR3 is 16 residues long. Germline V gene sequence: CDR1 DFQATT, CDR2 SNEGSKA (reference sequence). The CDR3 coding sequence is TGCAGTGCTAGAGATGGGAAGGCTACCTTCACAGATACGCAGTATTTT. This gives the protein CSARDGKATFTDTQYF.

The chain is built from TRBV6-6 and TRBJ2-7; maybe TRBD2 (6 bases). Looked up from germline, CDR1 is MNHNY and CDR2 is SVGAGI (reference sequence). CDR3 length: 18 residues. Between the trimmed V and J ends, which lost 5 bases and 5 bases, there was a span of 28 bases. This CDR3 is CASSVRESWLASVHEQYF. CDR3 sequence (DNA): TGTGCCAGCAGTGTGCGGGAATCGTGGCTGGCATCTGTCCACGAGCAGTACTTC.

This chain's CDR3 is CASSGSLGDTGELFF. The CDR3 nucleotides are TGTGCCAGCAGTGGATCCCTAGGGGACACCGGGGAGCTGTTTTTT. This sequence joins TRBV25-1 and TRBJ2-2, with D perhaps TRBD1 (5 bases). The V gene lost 4 bases and the J gene lost 3 bases, with 12 bases spanning the gap. The CDR3 extends over 15 amino acids. Germline loops: CDR1 MGHDK, CDR2 SYGVNS.

This clonotype was recorded a few times. CDR3 sequence: CAISAGTENSPLHF. In DNA form, the CDR3 reads TGTGCCATCAGTGCAGGGACAGAGAATTCACCCCTCCACTTT. The V gene is TRBV10-3, the J gene TRBJ1-6, with 7 positions matching TRBD1. This CDR3 has 14 residues. V lost 4 bases and J lost 7; bases outside the gene matches: 4. Germline CDR1 reads ENHRY; CDR2 reads SYGVKD.

The chain is built from TRBV27 and TRBJ2-1; D gene unclear. Trimming took off 4 bases at V and 5 bases at J, with 15 bases between the two ends. The CDR3 consists of 15 residues. Germline-derived CDR1 and CDR2 are MNHEY and SMNVEV (reference sequence). The CDR3: CASSSRLTRNNEQFF. CDR3 bases: TGTGCCAGCAGTTCCCGACTCACCCGAAACAATGAGCAGTTCTTC.

In this sample, this clonotype turned up many times. This sequence joins TRBV7-8 and TRBJ1-5; a weak D match, TRBD1 (6 bases). The V end was cut by 2 bases, the J end by 5 bases, with 22 bases between. This CDR3 comprises 18 residues. CDR1 is SGHVS, CDR2 FQNEAQ, per germline. The CDR3 region has the DNA TGTGCCAGCAGCTTACGGATCGGAGCGGACAGCCTTTATCAGCCCCAGCATTTT. Its protein is CASSLRIGADSLYQPQHF.

The genes are TRBV7-9 and TRBJ1-2; a possible D gene is TRBD1 (5 bases). The CDR3 has 14 amino acids. Trimming shortened V by 8 bases and J by 3 bases, and 16 bases separated the two germline ends. Germline V gene lookup returns CDR1 SEHNR and CDR2 FQNEAQ (reference sequence). CDR3 sequence (DNA): TGTGCCAGCGGCCCAGAGGGGATGGACTATGGCTACACCTTC. As protein: CASGPEGMDYGYTF.

This clonotype was observed a few times. The chain is built from TRBV6-2 or TRBV6-3 and TRBJ2-1; D gene unclear. V dropped 8 bases and J dropped 5 bases, with 10 bases sitting between them. This CDR3 comprises 12 residues. Germline V gene sequence: CDR1 MNHEY, CDR2 SVGEGT. This chain's CDR3 is CASYKRHNEQFF. The CDR3 DNA follows: TGTGCCAGCTATAAGCGACACAATGAGCAGTTCTTC.

This clonotype was seen once. The chain carries TRBV5-1 and TRBJ2-3; D is uncertain. The V end was cut by 4 bases, the J end by 2 bases, with 20 bases between. Germline assignment: CDR1 SGHRS and CDR2 YFSETQ. The CDR3 sequence is 17 residues long. CDR3 loop: CASSGSKSNRFTDTQYF. The CDR3 region has the DNA TGCGCCAGCAGCGGATCCAAATCGAACCGGTTCACAGATACGCAGTATTTT.

This clonotype was seen repeatedly, ten times or more. The genes are TRBV19 and TRBJ2-4, with TRBD2 as a possible D gene (6 bases). Trimming stripped 7 bases from V and 0 bases from J, with 13 bases between. The CDR3 has 15 residues. Germline assignment: CDR1 LNHDA and CDR2 SQIVND (reference sequence). The CDR3 coding sequence is TGTGCCAGTATGGAGGGGAAACTAGCCAAAAACATTCAGTACTTC. Its protein is CASMEGKLAKNIQYF.

The chain couples TRBV6-4 to TRBJ2-2, with D possibly TRBD2 on 6 matching bases. Trimming removed 10 bases from V and 11 bases from J, with 20 bases in between. CDR3 length: 13 amino acids. Germline CDR1 and CDR2: MRHNA and SNTAGT. DNA for the CDR3: TGTGCCACGTCTGCGGGACCCAAACGAGAGCTGTTTTTT. It translates to CATSAGPKRELFF.

J is TRBJ1-1 and V is TRBV6-5; possibly TRBD1 for D (5 bases). Germline CDR1 MNHEY, CDR2 SVGAGI. This CDR3 is 15 amino acids long. The V gene lost 0 bases and the J gene lost 5 bases, with 13 bases spanning the gap. CDR3 region: CASSYSSAGWTEAFF. The CDR3 region has the DNA TGTGCCAGCAGTTACTCGAGTGCAGGGTGGACTGAAGCTTTCTTT.

This clonotype was seen just once. The gene calls are TRBV20-1 and TRBJ2-7; the match to TRBD1 covers 7 bases. Germline V lookup: CDR1 DFQATT, CDR2 SNEGSKA (reference sequence). The CDR3 contains 14 residues. J lost 1 base, V lost 6 bases, and 9 bases had no gene match. As DNA, the CDR3 is TGCAGTGCAAGGAGGACAGGCCCTTCCTACGAGCAGTACTTC. This encodes CSARRTGPSYEQYF.

This chain joins TRBV5-1 and TRBJ2-3, with TRBD1 as a possible D gene (6 bases). Looked up from germline, CDR1 is SGHRS and CDR2 is YFSETQ. This CDR3 has 15 residues. Trimming removed 4 bases at V and 1 base at J, with 13 bases between. The CDR3 DNA reads as TGCGCCAGCAGCCTACAGGGTATCGGCACAGATACGCAGTATTTT. It encodes CASSLQGIGTDTQYF.

The chain joins TRBV19 to TRBJ1-5, with D unclear. Germline V gives CDR1 LNHDA, CDR2 SQIVND (reference sequence). The CDR3 is made up of 13 amino acids. Trimming took off 6 bases at V and 2 bases at J, with 8 bases between the two ends. The chain's CDR3 is CASRDGGNQPQHF. The CDR3 region has the DNA TGTGCCAGTAGGGATGGGGGCAATCAGCCCCAGCATTTT.

This clonotype was detected a few times. This chain joins TRBV7-8 and TRBJ2-1; no firm D call. The CDR3 has 13 residues. The germline V gene encodes CDR1 SGHVS and CDR2 FQNEAQ. V was shortened by 8 bases and J by 0 bases, with 8 bases between the two germline ends. The CDR3 region is CASGIFSYNEQFF. In DNA form, the CDR3 reads TGTGCCAGCGGGATATTCTCCTACAATGAGCAGTTCTTC.

V and J are TRBV7-8 and TRBJ2-7, with D hard to call. Trimming removed 5 bases from V and 1 base from J, with 12 bases in between. Germline V gene data show CDR1 as SGHVS and CDR2 as FQNEAQ. This CDR3 comprises 14 residues. CDR3 residues: CASSPRRRSYEQYF. CDR3 nucleotide sequence: TGTGCCAGCAGCCCCCGACGTCGTTCCTACGAGCAGTACTTC.

The CDR3 DNA reads TGCGCCAGCAGCTTGGACAGTATCTCCTACGAGCAGTACTTC. Translation gives CASSLDSISYEQYF. The chain carries TRBV5-1 and TRBJ2-7; D is unclear. The CDR3 sequence is 14 residues long. Germline assignment: CDR1 SGHRS and CDR2 YFSETQ. Deletions cut 0 bases from V and 0 bases from J, with 7 bases between.

This clonotype was detected only a few times. The chain combines TRBV12-3 or TRBV12-4 with TRBJ1-3; D is unclear. This CDR3 has 10 amino acids. V shed 8 bases and J shed 7 bases, with 6 bases lying between them. Written as DNA, the CDR3 is TGTGCCAGCTTAGGCAACACCATATATTTT. This encodes CASLGNTIYF.

The V call is TRBV7-9, the J call TRBJ1-2; D gene ambiguous. CDR1 and CDR2 (germline): SEHNR, FQNEAQ (reference sequence). Trimming left V 1 base short and J 0 bases short, with 9 bases between. The CDR3 is 15 residues long. The CDR3 region has the DNA TGTGCCAGCAGCTTAGACGGGATTTCTAACTATGGCTACACCTTC. This translates into CASSLDGISNYGYTF.